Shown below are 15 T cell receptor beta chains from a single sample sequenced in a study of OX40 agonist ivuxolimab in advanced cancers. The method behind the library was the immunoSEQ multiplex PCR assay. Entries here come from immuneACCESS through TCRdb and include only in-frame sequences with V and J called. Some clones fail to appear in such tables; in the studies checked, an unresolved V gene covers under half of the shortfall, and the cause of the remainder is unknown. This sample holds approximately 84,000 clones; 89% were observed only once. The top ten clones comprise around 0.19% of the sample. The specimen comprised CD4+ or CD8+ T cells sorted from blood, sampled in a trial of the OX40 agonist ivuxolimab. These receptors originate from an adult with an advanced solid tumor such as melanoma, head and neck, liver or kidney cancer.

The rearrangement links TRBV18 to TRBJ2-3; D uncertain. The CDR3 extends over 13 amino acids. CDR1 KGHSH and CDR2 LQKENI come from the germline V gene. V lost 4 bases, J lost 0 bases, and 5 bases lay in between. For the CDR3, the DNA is TGTGCCAGCTCACACCCTAGCACAGATACGCAGTATTTT. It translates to CASSHPSTDTQYF.

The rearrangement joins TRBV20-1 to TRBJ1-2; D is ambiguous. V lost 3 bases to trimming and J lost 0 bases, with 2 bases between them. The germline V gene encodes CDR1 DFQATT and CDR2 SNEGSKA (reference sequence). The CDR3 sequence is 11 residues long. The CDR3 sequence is CSARPNYGYTF. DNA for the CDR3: TGCAGTGCTAGGCCTAACTATGGCTACACCTTC.

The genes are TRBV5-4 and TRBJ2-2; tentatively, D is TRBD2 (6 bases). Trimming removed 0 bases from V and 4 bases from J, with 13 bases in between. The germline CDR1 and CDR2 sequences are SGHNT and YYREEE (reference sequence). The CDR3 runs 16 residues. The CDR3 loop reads CASSLAGGRGTGELFF. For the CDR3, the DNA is TGTGCCAGCAGCTTGGCCGGGGGTCGGGGCACCGGGGAGCTGTTTTTT. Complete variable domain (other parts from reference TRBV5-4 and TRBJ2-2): ETGVTQSPTHLIKTRGQQVTLRCSSQSGHNTVSWYQQALGQGPQFIFQYYREEENGRGNFPPRFSGLQFPNYSSELNVNALELDDSALYLCASSLAGGRGTGELFFGEGSRLTVL.

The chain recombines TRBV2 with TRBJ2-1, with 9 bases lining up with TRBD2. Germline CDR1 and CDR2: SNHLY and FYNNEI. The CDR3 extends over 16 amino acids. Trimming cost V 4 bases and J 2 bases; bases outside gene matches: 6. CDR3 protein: CASSVRLAGTYNEQFF. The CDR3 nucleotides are TGTGCCAGCAGTGTTAGGCTAGCGGGAACCTACAATGAGCAGTTCTTC.

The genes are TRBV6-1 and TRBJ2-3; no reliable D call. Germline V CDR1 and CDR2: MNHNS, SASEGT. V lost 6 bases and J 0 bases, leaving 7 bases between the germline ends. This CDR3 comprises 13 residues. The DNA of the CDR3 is TGTGCCAGCAGGGGCCCCAGCACAGATACGCAGTATTTT. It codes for CASRGPSTDTQYF.

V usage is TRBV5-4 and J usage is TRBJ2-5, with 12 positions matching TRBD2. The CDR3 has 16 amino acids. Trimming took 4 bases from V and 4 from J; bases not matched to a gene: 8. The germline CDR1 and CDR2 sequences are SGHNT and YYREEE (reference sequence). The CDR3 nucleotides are TGTGCCAGCAGCGTGACTAGCGGGGGCCGGAGAGAGACCCAGTACTTC. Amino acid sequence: CASSVTSGGRRETQYF.

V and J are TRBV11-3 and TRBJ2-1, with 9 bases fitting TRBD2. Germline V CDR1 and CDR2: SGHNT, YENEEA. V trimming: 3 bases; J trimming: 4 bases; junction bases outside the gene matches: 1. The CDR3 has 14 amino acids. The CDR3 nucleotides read TGTGCCAGCAGCTTTAGCGGGAGTTACAATGAGCAGTTCTTC. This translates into CASSFSGSYNEQFF.

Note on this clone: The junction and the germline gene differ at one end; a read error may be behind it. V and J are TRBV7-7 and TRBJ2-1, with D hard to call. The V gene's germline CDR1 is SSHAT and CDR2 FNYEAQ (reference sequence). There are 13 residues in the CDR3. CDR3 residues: CASSLELLDEQFF. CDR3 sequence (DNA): TGTGCTAGCAGCTTAGAGCTTCTGGATGAGCAGTTCTTC.

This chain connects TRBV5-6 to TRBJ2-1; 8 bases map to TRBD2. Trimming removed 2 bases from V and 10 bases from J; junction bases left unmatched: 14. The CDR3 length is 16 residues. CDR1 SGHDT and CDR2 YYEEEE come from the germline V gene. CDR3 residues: CASSFAGGFVLGEQFF. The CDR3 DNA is TGTGCCAGCAGCTTCGCGGGGGGATTTGTCTTAGGGGAGCAGTTCTTC.

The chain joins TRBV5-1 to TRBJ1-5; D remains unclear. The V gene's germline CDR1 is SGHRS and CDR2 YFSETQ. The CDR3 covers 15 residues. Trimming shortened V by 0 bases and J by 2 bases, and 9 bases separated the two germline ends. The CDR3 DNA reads TGCGCCAGCAGCTTGGATCGGGCCGGCAATCAGCCCCAGCATTTT. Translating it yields CASSLDRAGNQPQHF.

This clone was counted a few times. CDR3 in DNA: TGTGCCAGCACAGGGAATGTCGAGACCCAGTACTTC. Amino acids: CASTGNVETQYF. The rearrangement joins TRBV28 to TRBJ2-5; tentative D call: TRBD1 (5 bases). The V gene's germline CDR1 is MDHEN and CDR2 SYDVKM. This CDR3 is built from 12 residues. Trimming took 7 bases from V and 5 from J, leaving 11 bases between them.

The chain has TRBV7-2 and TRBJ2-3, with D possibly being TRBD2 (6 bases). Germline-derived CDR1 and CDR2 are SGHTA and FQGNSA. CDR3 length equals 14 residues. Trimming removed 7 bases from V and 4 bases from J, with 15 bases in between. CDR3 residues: CASKVQRVSDTQYF. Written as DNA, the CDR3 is TGTGCCAGCAAGGTGCAGCGGGTGTCAGATACGCAGTATTTT.

The CDR3 region is CASSQGVQGGDTIYF. CDR3 coding DNA: TGCGCCAGCAGCCAAGGCGTACAGGGGGGGGACACCATATATTTT. The rearrangement joins TRBV4-1 to TRBJ1-3; 8 nucleotides line up with TRBD1. This CDR3 comprises 15 residues. Trimming removed 1 base from V and 8 bases from J; junction bases left unmatched: 7. CDR1 is MGHRA, CDR2 YSYEKL, per germline.

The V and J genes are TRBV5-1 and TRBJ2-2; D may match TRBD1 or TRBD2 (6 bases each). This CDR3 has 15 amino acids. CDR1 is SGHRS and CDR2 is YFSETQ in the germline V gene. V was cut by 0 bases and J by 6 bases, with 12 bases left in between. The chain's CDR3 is CASSLVPGAAGELFF. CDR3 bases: TGCGCCAGCAGCTTGGTTCCGGGGGCAGCCGGGGAGCTGTTTTTT.

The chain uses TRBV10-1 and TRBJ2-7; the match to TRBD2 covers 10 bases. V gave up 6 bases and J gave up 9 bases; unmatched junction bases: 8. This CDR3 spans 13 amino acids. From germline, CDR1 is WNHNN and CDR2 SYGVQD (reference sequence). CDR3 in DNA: TGCGCCAGCAGATATCAGCGGGAGGGCCGGCAGTACTTC. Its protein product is CASRYQREGRQYF.